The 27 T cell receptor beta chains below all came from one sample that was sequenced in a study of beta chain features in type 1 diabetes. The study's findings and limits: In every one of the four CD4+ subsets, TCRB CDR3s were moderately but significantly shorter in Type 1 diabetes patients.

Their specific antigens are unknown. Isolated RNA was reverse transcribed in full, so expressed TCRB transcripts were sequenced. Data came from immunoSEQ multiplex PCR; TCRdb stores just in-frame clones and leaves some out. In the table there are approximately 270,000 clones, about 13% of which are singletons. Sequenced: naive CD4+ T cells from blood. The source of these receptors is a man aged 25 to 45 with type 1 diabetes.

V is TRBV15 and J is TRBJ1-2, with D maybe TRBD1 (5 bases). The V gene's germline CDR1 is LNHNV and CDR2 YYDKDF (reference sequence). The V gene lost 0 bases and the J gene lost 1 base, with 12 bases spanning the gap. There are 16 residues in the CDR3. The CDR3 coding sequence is TGTGCCACCAGCAGAGATCAAGGGGCTATTAACTATGGCTACACCTTC. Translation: CATSRDQGAINYGYTF.

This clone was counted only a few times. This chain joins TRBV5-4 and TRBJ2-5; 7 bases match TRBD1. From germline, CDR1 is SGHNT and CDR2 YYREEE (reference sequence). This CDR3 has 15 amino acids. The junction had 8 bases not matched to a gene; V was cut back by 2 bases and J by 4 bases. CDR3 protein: CASSFRQGTGETQYF. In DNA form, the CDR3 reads TGTGCCAGCAGCTTCCGACAGGGTACGGGAGAGACCCAGTACTTC.

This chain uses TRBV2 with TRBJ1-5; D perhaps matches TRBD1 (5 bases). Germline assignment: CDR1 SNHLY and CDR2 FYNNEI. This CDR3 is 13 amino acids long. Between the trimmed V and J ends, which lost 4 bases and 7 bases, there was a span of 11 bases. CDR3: CASSVRVMQPQHF. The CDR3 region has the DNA TGTGCCAGCAGTGTCAGGGTGATGCAGCCCCAGCATTTT.

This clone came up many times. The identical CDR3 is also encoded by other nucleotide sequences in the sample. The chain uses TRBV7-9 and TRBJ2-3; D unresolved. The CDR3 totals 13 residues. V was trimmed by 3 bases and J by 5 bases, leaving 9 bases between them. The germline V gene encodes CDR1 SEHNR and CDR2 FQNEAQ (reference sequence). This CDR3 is CASSLSGGDTQYF. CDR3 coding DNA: TGTGCCAGCAGCTTGAGTGGTGGAGATACGCAGTATTTT. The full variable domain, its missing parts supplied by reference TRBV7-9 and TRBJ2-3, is DTGVSQNPRHKITKRGQNVTFRCDPISEHNRLYWYRQTLGQGPEFLTYFQNEAQLEKSRLLSDRFSAERPKGSFSTLEIQRTEQGDSAMYLCASSLSGGDTQYFGPGTRLTVL.

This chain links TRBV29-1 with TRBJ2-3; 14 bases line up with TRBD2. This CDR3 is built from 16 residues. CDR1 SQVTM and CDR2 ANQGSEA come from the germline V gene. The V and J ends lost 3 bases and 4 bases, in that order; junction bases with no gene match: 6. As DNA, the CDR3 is TGCAGCGTTGAGAGACTAGCGGGAGGGCCGGCAGATACGCAGTATTTT. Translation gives CSVERLAGGPADTQYF.

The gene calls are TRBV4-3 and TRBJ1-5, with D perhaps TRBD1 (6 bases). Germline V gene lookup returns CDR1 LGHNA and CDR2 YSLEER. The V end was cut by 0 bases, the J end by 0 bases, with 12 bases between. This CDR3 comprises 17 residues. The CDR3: CASSQDLGAYSNQPQHF. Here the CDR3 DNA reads TGCGCCAGCAGCCAAGATTTGGGGGCGTATAGCAATCAGCCCCAGCATTTT.

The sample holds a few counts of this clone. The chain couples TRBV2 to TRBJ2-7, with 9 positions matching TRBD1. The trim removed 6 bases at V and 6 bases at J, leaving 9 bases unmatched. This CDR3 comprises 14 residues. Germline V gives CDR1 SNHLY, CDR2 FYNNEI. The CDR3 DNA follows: TGTGCCAGCAGGACCGGGACAGGGACGGGCGAGCAGTACTTC. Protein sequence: CASRTGTGTGEQYF.

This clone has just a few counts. DNA for the CDR3: TGTGCCAGCAGTACTAGCGGGAGGACAGATACGCAGTATTTT. This translates into CASSTSGRTDTQYF. The V and J genes are TRBV2 and TRBJ2-3; 12 bases map to TRBD2. CDR1 SNHLY and CDR2 FYNNEI come from the germline V gene. Trimming took 5 bases from V and 3 from J; bases not matched to a gene: 0. The CDR3 runs to 14 residues.

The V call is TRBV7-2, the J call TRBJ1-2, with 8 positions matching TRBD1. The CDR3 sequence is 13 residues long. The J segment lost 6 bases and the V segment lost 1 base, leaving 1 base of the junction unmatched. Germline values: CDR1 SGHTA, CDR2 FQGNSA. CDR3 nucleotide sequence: TGTGCCAGCAGCTTAGGCAGGGGGCATGGCTACACCTTC. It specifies CASSLGRGHGYTF.

The CDR3 reads CASSPRGQFETQYF. Written as DNA, the CDR3 is TGTGCCAGCTCACCACGAGGACAGTTTGAGACCCAGTACTTC. The J gene is TRBJ2-5, the V gene TRBV18; possibly TRBD1 for D (6 bases). V was pared by 1 base and J by 5 bases, with 11 bases between. The CDR3 has 14 amino acids. Germline V gives CDR1 KGHSH, CDR2 LQKENI.

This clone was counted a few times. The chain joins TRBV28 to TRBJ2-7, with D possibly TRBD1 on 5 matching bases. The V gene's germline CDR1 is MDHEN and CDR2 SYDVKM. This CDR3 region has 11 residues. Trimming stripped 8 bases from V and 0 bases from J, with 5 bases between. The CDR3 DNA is TGTGCCAGCGGGGCCTCCTACGAGCAGTACTTC. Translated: CASGASYEQYF.

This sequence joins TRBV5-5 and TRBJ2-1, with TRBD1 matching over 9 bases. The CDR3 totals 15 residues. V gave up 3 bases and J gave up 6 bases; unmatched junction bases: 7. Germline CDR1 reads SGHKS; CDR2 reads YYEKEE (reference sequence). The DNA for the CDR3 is TGTGCCAGCAGCTCCTCCGGGACAGGGTTCAATGAGCAGTTCTTC. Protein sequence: CASSSSGTGFNEQFF.

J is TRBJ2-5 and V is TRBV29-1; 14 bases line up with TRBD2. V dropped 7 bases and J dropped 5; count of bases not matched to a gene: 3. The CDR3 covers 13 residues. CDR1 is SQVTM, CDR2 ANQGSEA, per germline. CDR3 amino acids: CSGRLAGGETQYF. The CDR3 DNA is TGCAGCGGGCGACTAGCGGGAGGGGAGACCCAGTACTTC. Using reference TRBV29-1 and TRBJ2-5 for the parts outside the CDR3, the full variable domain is SAVISQKPSRDICQRGTSLTIQCQVDSQVTMMFWYRQQPGQSLTLIATANQGSEATYESGFVIDKFPISRPNLTFSTLTVSNMSPEDSSIYLCSGRLAGGETQYFGPGTRLLVL.

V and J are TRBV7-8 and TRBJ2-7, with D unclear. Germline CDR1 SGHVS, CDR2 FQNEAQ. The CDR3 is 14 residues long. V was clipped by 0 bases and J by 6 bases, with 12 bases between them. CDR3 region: CASSLAAQVSEQYF. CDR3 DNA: TGTGCCAGCAGCTTAGCGGCGCAGGTATCCGAGCAGTACTTC.

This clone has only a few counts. Here the CDR3 reads CSARGHPYF. CDR3 nucleotide sequence: TGCAGTGCTAGAGGGCACCCATACTTC. V and J are TRBV20-1 and TRBJ2-5; D remains ambiguous. The V gene's germline CDR1 is DFQATT and CDR2 SNEGSKA (reference sequence). The CDR3 totals 9 residues. V was clipped by 1 base and J by 14 bases, with 8 bases between them.

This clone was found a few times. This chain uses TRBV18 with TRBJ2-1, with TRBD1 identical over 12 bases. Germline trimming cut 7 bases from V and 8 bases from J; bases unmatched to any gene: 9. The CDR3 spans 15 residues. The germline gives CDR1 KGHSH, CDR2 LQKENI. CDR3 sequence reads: CASYPGQGAYDEQFF. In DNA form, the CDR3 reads TGTGCCAGCTATCCGGGACAGGGGGCGTACGATGAGCAGTTCTTC.

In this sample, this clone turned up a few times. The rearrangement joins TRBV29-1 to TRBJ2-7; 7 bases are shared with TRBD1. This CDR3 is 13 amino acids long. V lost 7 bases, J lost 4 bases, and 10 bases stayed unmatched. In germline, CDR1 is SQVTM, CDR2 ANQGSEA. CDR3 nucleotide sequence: TGCAGCGCACAGGGGATGGAGGCTTACGAGCAGTACTTC. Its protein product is CSAQGMEAYEQYF.

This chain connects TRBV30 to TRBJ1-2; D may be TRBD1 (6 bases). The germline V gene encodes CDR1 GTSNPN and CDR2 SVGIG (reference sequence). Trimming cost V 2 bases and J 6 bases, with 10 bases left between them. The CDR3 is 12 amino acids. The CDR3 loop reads CAWSPQGNGYTF. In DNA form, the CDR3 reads TGTGCCTGGAGTCCACAGGGAAATGGCTACACCTTC.

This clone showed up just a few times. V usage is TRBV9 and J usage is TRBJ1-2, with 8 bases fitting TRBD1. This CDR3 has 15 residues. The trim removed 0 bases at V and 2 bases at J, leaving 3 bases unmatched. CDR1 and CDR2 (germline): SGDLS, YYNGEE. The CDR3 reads CASSVGQGNNYGYTF. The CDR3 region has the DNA TGTGCCAGCAGCGTAGGACAGGGGAACAACTATGGCTACACCTTC.

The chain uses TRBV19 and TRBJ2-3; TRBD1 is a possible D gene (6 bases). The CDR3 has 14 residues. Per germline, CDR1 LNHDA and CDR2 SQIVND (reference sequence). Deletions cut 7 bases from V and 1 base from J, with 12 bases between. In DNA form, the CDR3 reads TGTGCCAGTAATCCACAGGGCGGCACAGATACGCAGTATTTT. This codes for CASNPQGGTDTQYF.

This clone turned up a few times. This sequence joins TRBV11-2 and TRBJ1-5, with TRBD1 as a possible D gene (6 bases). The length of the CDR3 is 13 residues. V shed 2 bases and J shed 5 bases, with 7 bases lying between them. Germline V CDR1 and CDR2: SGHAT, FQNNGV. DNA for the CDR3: TGTGCCAGCAGCTTACAGGGGTATCAGCCCCAGCATTTT. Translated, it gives CASSLQGYQPQHF.

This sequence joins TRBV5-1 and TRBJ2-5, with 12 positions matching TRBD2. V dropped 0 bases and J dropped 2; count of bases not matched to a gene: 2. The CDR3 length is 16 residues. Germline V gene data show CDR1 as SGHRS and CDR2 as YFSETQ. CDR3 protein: CASSLGTSGAQETQYF. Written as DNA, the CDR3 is TGCGCCAGCAGCTTGGGGACTAGCGGGGCTCAAGAGACCCAGTACTTC.

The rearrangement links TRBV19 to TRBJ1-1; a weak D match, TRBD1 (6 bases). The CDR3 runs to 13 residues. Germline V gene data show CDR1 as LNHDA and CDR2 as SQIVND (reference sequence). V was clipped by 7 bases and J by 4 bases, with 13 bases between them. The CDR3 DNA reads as TGTGCCAGTACCTCACAGGGACCCACTGAAGCTTTCTTT. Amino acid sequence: CASTSQGPTEAFF.

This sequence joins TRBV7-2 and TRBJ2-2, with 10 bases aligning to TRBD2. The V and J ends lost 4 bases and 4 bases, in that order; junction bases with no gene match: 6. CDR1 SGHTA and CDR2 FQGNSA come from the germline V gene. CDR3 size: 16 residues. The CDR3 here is CASSSSAGGITGELFF. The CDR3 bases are TGTGCCAGCAGCTCGTCAGCGGGAGGGATCACCGGGGAGCTGTTTTTT.

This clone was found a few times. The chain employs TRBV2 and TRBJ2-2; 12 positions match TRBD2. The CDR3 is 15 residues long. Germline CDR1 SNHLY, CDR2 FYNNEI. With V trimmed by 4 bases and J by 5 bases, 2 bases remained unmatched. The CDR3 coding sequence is TGTGCCAGCAGTGCCGGACTAGCGGGAACCGGGGAGCTGTTTTTT. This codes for CASSAGLAGTGELFF.

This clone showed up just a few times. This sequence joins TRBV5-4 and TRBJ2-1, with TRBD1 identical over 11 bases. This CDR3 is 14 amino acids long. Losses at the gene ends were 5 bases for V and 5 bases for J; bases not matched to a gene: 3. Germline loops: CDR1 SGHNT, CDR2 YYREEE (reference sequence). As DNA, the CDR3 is TGTGCCAGCAGTGGGACAGGGGGTAACAATGAGCAGTTCTTC. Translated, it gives CASSGTGGNNEQFF.

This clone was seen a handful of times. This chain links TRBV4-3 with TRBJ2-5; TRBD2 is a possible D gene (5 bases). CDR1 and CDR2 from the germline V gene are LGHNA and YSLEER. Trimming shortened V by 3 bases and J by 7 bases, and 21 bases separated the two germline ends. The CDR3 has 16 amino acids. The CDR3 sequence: CASSQAELKESGTQYF. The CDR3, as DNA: TGCGCCAGCAGCCAGGCCGAGCTCAAAGAAAGCGGGACCCAGTACTTC.